The clone carrying this T cell receptor (beta chain) was observed at least ten times. The entry originates in a study of early T cells in non-severe SARS-CoV-2 infection. The V segment lost 7 bases and the J segment 6 bases; nucleotides outside the gene matches: 10. CDR1 and CDR2 from the germline V gene are SNHLY and FYNNEI. The CDR3 contains 14 residues. TCRdb re-called the 5' RACE reads through MiXCR, storing one row per CDR3 protein. Of about 33,000 distinct CDR3 sequences listed, 3.5% to 4% are singletons. The V gene is TRBV2, the J gene TRBJ1-2, with 8 positions matching TRBD1. Sequenced input: whole blood. This clonotype was obtained from an adult who was a healthcare worker with PCR-confirmed SARS-CoV-2 infection or an uninfected control (not recorded which). The CDR3 bases are TGTGCCAGCACAATTAAACCGACAGGGGATGGCTACACCTTC. Residues: CASTIKPTGDGYTF.